This T cell receptor beta chain came from a study of regulatory T cells in long-lasting Graves disease. Germline-derived CDR1 and CDR2 are LGHDT and YNNKEL (reference sequence). The V gene end was trimmed by 0 bases and the J gene end by 2 bases; junction bases not matched to a gene: 10. The CDR3 is 18 residues long. This clonotype was recorded many times. Antigen: not known. The authors built TCR beta libraries using iRepertoire HTBI primers and Arm-PCR of CDR3 regions. TCRdb itself ran the multiplex PCR reads through MiXCR, one entry per CDR3 protein. The table lists approximately 540,000 distinct CDR3 sequences, around 12% of them singletons. This sample's time point: newly diagnosed GD, antithyroid drugs for less than 3 months. The authors made the TCR library using RNA they extracted from PBMCs. Findings of the study overall: Having only a small sample size may have limited accuracy.

These data were also reused for a study on T cells in Graves' hyperthyroidism and ophthalmopathy.

This receptor was identified in a woman younger than 45 with Graves disease. The sample was peripheral blood mononuclear cells (PBMCs), taken at new diagnosis, from a patient treated with antithyroid drugs. The chain combines TRBV3-1 with TRBJ2-3; 8 nucleotides match TRBD2. DNA of the CDR3: TGTGCCAGCAGCCAAGAACCCGGGAGGGGTTCCGACACAGATACGCAGTATTTT. The encoded protein is CASSQEPGRGSDTDTQYF.